This passage covers 21 T cell receptor beta chains from one sample sequenced in a study of beta chain features in type 1 diabetes. Study observations and caveats: Moderately but significantly shorter TCRB CDR3s were found in Type 1 diabetes patients in all four CD4+ subsets.

Sequenced material consisted of expressed TCRB transcripts (all of the isolated RNA was reverse transcribed). Sequenced by immunoSEQ multiplex PCR; TCRdb stores in-frame clones only, minus some. The sample includes hundreds of thousands of clones, roughly 13% of them seen just once. The antigens for these receptors are not known. Sequencing was performed on naive CD4+ T cells from blood. These receptors all stem from a young man with type 1 diabetes.

In this sample, this clone turned up a few times. This sequence joins TRBV6-5 and TRBJ2-7, with TRBD1 identical over 7 bases. CDR3 length: 14 residues. CDR1 and CDR2 (germline): MNHEY, SVGAGI. With 6 bases clipped from V and 2 bases from J, the junction kept 7 bases outside the gene matches. The CDR3 DNA sequence: TGTGCCAGCAGCCGACAGGGACCCCCCTACGAGCAGTACTTC. As protein: CASSRQGPPYEQYF.

This clone was seen many times. The gene calls are TRBV7-2 and TRBJ2-1, with D maybe TRBD2 (6 bases). V lost 4 bases and J lost 9, with 16 bases in between. The CDR3 is 14 residues long. From germline, CDR1 is SGHTA and CDR2 FQGNSA. The CDR3 loop is CASSWRDSGGEQFF. The CDR3 coding sequence is TGTGCCAGCAGCTGGCGGGACTCCGGGGGTGAGCAGTTCTTC.

This chain connects TRBV4-2 to TRBJ2-7; D gene ambiguous. Trimming took off 4 bases at V and 2 bases at J, with 18 bases between the two ends. The germline V gene has CDR1 LGHNA and CDR2 YNFKEQ. The CDR3 runs to 16 residues. The CDR3 loop reads CASSRSADGLPYEQYF. The CDR3 DNA is TGTGCCAGCAGCCGGTCCGCGGACGGGTTACCCTACGAGCAGTACTTC.

This clone has a handful of counts. This rearrangement joins TRBV5-1 to TRBJ2-5, with D possibly being TRBD2 (5 bases). This CDR3 region has 15 residues. From germline, CDR1 is SGHRS and CDR2 YFSETQ. With 0 bases removed from V and 2 bases from J, the gap between germline ends came to 11 bases. The CDR3 loop is CASSLDGERQETQYF. For the CDR3, the DNA is TGCGCCAGCAGCTTGGATGGGGAGCGACAAGAGACCCAGTACTTC.

This chain links TRBV30 with TRBJ1-1, with D perhaps matching TRBD1 (5 bases). The CDR3 has 12 residues. CDR1 is GTSNPN, CDR2 SVGIG, per germline (reference sequence). Deletions cut 1 base from V and 11 bases from J, with 14 bases between. For the CDR3, the DNA is TGTGCCTGGAGTGAAGGGACCCTCCCGGCTTTCTTT. This translates into CAWSEGTLPAFF.

This clone was found a few times. V is TRBV28 and J is TRBJ2-5, with 7 bases fitting TRBD1. The CDR3 runs 14 residues. After removal of 3 bases from V and 11 bases from J, the junction contained 12 bases not matched to a gene. Germline CDR1 is MDHEN and CDR2 is SYDVKM. CDR3 region: CASSLGTAKEEQYF. CDR3 nucleotide sequence: TGTGCCAGCAGTTTGGGGACAGCCAAGGAAGAGCAGTACTTC.

This clone was seen only a few times. This rearrangement joins TRBV11-2 to TRBJ2-1, with 8 bases lining up with TRBD2. Per the germline V gene, CDR1 is SGHAT and CDR2 is FQNNGV. There are 17 residues in the CDR3. V shed 3 bases and J 2 bases; nucleotides not matched to a gene: 9. DNA of the CDR3: TGTGCCAGCAGCTTCGGGAGGGTCAGGAAAACCTACAATGAGCAGTTCTTC. Residues: CASSFGRVRKTYNEQFF.

The V call is TRBV5-1, the J call TRBJ1-5, with D maybe TRBD1 (5 bases). The V gene's germline CDR1 is SGHRS and CDR2 YFSETQ. This CDR3 comprises 15 residues. Trimming stripped 1 base from V and 2 bases from J, with 10 bases between. CDR3 in DNA: TGCGCCAGCAGCTTGATACCGGGGGGCAATCAGCCCCAGCATTTT. As protein: CASSLIPGGNQPQHF.

This clone was counted a few times. This chain connects TRBV6-5 to TRBJ1-5, with D perhaps matching TRBD1 (6 bases). Germline V CDR1 and CDR2: MNHEY, SVGAGI. This CDR3 is built from 13 residues. Deletions cut 8 bases from V and 2 bases from J, with 10 bases between. This CDR3 is CASGGLRNQPQHF. Written as DNA, the CDR3 is TGTGCCAGCGGGGGGCTCCGCAATCAGCCCCAGCATTTT.

J is TRBJ2-7 and V is TRBV28; D is perhaps TRBD1 (5 bases). Germline CDR1 reads MDHEN; CDR2 reads SYDVKM. The ends were cut back, 8 bases at V and 0 bases at J, with 17 bases in the middle. There are 15 residues in the CDR3. CDR3 DNA: TGTGCCAGCTTGGTAAAGCAGGGTAGCTCCTACGAGCAGTACTTC. Its protein is CASLVKQGSSYEQYF. Supplemented by reference TRBV28 and TRBJ2-7, the full variable domain reads DVKVTQSSRYLVKRTGEKVFLECVQDMDHENMFWYRQDPGLGLRLIYFSYDVKMKEKGDIPEGYSVSREKKERFSLILESASTNQTSMYLCASLVKQGSSYEQYFGPGTRLTVT.

The CDR3 bases are TGTGCCAGCAGCTATGGACAGGCCTACGAGCAGTACTTC. Its translation is CASSYGQAYEQYF. The chain recombines TRBV7-9 with TRBJ2-7, with 7 bases aligning to TRBD1. Germline values: CDR1 SEHNR, CDR2 FQNEAQ (reference sequence). The CDR3 has 13 residues. The trim removed 4 bases at V and 2 bases at J, leaving 2 bases unmatched.

There are a few counts of this clone. The chain carries TRBV28 and TRBJ2-7, with D uncertain. The CDR3 is 15 amino acids. The germline V gene has CDR1 MDHEN and CDR2 SYDVKM. Trimming removed 5 bases at V and 0 bases at J, with 14 bases between. CDR3 nucleotide sequence: TGTGCCAGCAGTGACCGGGTCCTTGGCTCCTACGAGCAGTACTTC. Protein: CASSDRVLGSYEQYF.

The chain employs TRBV15 and TRBJ2-7; TRBD2 aligns across 7 bases. J was trimmed by 6 bases and V by 4 bases; bases with no gene match: 12. CDR1 and CDR2 (germline): LNHNV, YYDKDF (reference sequence). The CDR3 covers 15 residues. The CDR3 reads CATSKRELAAIEQYF. In DNA, the CDR3 is TGTGCCACCAGCAAACGGGAGCTAGCGGCGATCGAGCAGTACTTC.

Only a few counts were recorded for this clone. The chain employs TRBV27 and TRBJ1-3, with D unclear. The V gene lost 8 bases and the J gene lost 2 bases, with 7 bases spanning the gap. This CDR3 has 12 amino acids. Germline CDR1 and CDR2: MNHEY and SMNVEV (reference sequence). The CDR3 reads CASGDPGNTIYF. CDR3 nucleotide sequence: TGTGCCAGCGGAGATCCTGGAAACACCATATATTTT.

The chain couples TRBV25-1 to TRBJ2-3; D tentatively fits TRBD1 or TRBD2 (5 bases each). V lost 4 bases, J lost 5 bases, and 16 bases lay in between. This CDR3 spans 15 amino acids. Germline-derived CDR1 and CDR2 are MGHDK and SYGVNS. CDR3 sequence (DNA): TGTGCCAGCAGTGGCCGGGACCAGGAGAGAGATACGCAGTATTTT. Protein sequence: CASSGRDQERDTQYF.

CDR3 DNA: TGTGCCAGCGGGAGGGGCACTGAAGCTTTCTTT. Its translation is CASGRGTEAFF. The rearrangement links TRBV2 to TRBJ1-1; a possible D gene is TRBD1 (5 bases). Looked up from germline, CDR1 is SNHLY and CDR2 is FYNNEI. V lost 8 bases, J lost 4 bases, and 8 bases lay in between. This CDR3 has 11 amino acids.

In this sample, this clone turned up a few times. At the DNA level, this CDR3 is encoded by other sequences in the same sample as well. The V gene is TRBV30, the J gene TRBJ2-2; D is ambiguous. The V gene lost 0 bases and the J gene lost 7 bases, with 6 bases spanning the gap. CDR3 length: 12 amino acids. CDR1 and CDR2 from the germline V gene are GTSNPN and SVGIG (reference sequence). The chain's CDR3 is CAWSVGVGELFF. The DNA for the CDR3 is TGTGCCTGGAGTGTAGGTGTCGGGGAGCTGTTTTTT.

The chain is built from TRBV6-5 and TRBJ2-3, with no clear D. The CDR3 contains 16 residues. Germline-derived CDR1 and CDR2 are MNHEY and SVGAGI. V lost 0 bases and J 0 bases, leaving 10 bases between the germline ends. The CDR3 DNA sequence: TGTGCCAGCAGTTACTCGGACGGTACTAGCACAGATACGCAGTATTTT. As protein: CASSYSDGTSTDTQYF.

As to this clone: Other DNA sequences in the same sample also yield this CDR3. V usage is TRBV30 and J usage is TRBJ1-1; tentatively, D is TRBD1 (6 bases). The CDR3 consists of 13 residues. Germline V gene sequence: CDR1 GTSNPN, CDR2 SVGIG (reference sequence). Trimming removed 1 base from V and 3 bases from J, with 9 bases in between. The CDR3 loop is CAWSASGDTEAFF. The CDR3 DNA follows: TGTGCCTGGAGTGCGTCAGGGGACACTGAAGCTTTCTTT.

This clone was counted between two and nine times. The chain has TRBV7-6 and TRBJ2-1; a weak D match, TRBD2 (6 bases). CDR3 length: 15 residues. CDR1 SGHVS and CDR2 FNYEAQ come from the germline V gene. The V and J ends lost 1 base and 0 bases respectively, with 7 bases between them. CDR3 sequence: CASSLGGGSYNEQFF. The CDR3 DNA sequence: TGTGCCAGCAGCTTAGGGGGAGGCTCCTACAATGAGCAGTTCTTC.

This clone was observed a few times. The V call is TRBV10-3, the J call TRBJ1-2, with 9 nucleotides matching TRBD1. Germline lookup yields CDR1 ENHRY and CDR2 SYGVKD. Trimming removed 7 bases from V and 1 base from J; junction bases left unmatched: 4. This CDR3 region has 14 residues. The CDR3 protein is CAITRTGVNYGYTF. The CDR3 DNA sequence: TGTGCCATCACAAGGACAGGGGTTAACTATGGCTACACCTTC.